These 30 T cell receptor beta chains share one sample of origin, sequenced in a study of T-cell memory formation after mild COVID-19. MiXCR, run by TCRdb on the 5' RACE reads, gives a single entry per CDR3 protein. The sample lists fewer than 650,000 distinct CDR3 sequences, about 20% occurring once. The specimen sequenced was PBMCs or a T cell subset sorted from them (not recorded which). All receptors derive from an adult woman who had mild COVID-19 (a few samples of this study predate the infection). Cell type and time point are not known.

The chain employs TRBV19 and TRBJ1-2, with a weak D call TRBD1 (6 bases). CDR3 size: 16 residues. Germline V gene sequence: CDR1 LNHDA, CDR2 SQIVND (reference sequence). V lost 7 bases to trimming and J lost 4 bases, with 22 bases between them. The CDR3: CASTPAGAGKVYGYTF. The CDR3 DNA reads TGTGCCAGTACCCCGGCGGGGGCGGGTAAGGTCTATGGCTACACCTTC.

The chain is built from TRBV18 and TRBJ2-3; TRBD1 aligns across 9 bases. The V segment lost 0 bases and the J segment 3 bases; nucleotides outside the gene matches: 1. Germline assignment: CDR1 KGHSH and CDR2 LQKENI. This CDR3 comprises 15 residues. CDR3 DNA sequence: TGTGCCAGCTCACCACCGACAGGGGGAACAGATACGCAGTATTTT. It translates to CASSPPTGGTDTQYF.

This clonotype was observed a few times. The genes are TRBV28 and TRBJ1-5; no firm D call. Looked up from germline, CDR1 is MDHEN and CDR2 is SYDVKM. The CDR3 has 11 amino acids. V was shortened by 6 bases and J by 7 bases, with 7 bases between the two germline ends. The CDR3, as DNA: TGTGCCAGCAGCTGGGGACAGCCCCAGCATTTT. It encodes CASSWGQPQHF.

This clonotype appeared a few times. DNA of the CDR3: TGTGCCAGCAGCCCAGACATATCGAATTCACCCCTCCACTTT. Its protein product is CASSPDISNSPLHF. The genes are TRBV3-1 and TRBJ1-6, with no clear D. The CDR3 consists of 14 residues. Trimming cost V 4 bases and J 7 bases, with 11 bases left between them. Germline lookup yields CDR1 LGHDT and CDR2 YNNKEL (reference sequence).

This chain joins TRBV7-2 and TRBJ2-6; no clear D. Trimming left V 3 bases short and J 2 bases short, with 23 bases between. Per the germline V gene, CDR1 is SGHTA and CDR2 is FQGNSA. There are 20 residues in the CDR3. The CDR3 coding sequence is TGTGCCAGCAGCTTGCCCGACCCCGGGCCCCGTGGACCTGGGGCCAACGTCCTGACTTTC. Encoded protein: CASSLPDPGPRGPGANVLTF.

V usage is TRBV7-2 and J usage is TRBJ2-1; possible D gene TRBD2, 5 bases. Looked up from germline, CDR1 is SGHTA and CDR2 is FQGNSA. This CDR3 region has 16 residues. Trimming shortened V by 5 bases and J by 6 bases, and 20 bases separated the two germline ends. CDR3 in amino acids: CASSRPLARPSNEQFF. The CDR3 DNA follows: TGTGCCAGCAGCCGACCCCTAGCAAGACCCTCCAATGAGCAGTTCTTC.

This clonotype was counted a few times. The chain joins TRBV4-1 to TRBJ1-5, with D possibly being TRBD1 (5 bases). The CDR3 consists of 17 residues. Trimming left V 1 base short and J 0 bases short, with 13 bases between. The germline gives CDR1 MGHRA, CDR2 YSYEKL. The CDR3 here is CASSQGAPGNSNQPQHF. The CDR3 DNA sequence: TGCGCCAGCAGCCAAGGGGCGCCAGGGAATAGCAATCAGCCCCAGCATTTT.

The rearrangement joins TRBV12-3 or TRBV12-4 to TRBJ2-1; no reliable D call. Trimming took off 5 bases at V and 8 bases at J, with 19 bases between the two ends. The length of the CDR3 is 15 residues. The CDR3 nucleotides are TGTGCCAGCAGTCATATACTGCAAATTAATGATGAGCAGTTCTTC. Protein: CASSHILQINDEQFF.

This clonotype was counted between two and nine times. This chain connects TRBV4-3 to TRBJ2-2; possibly TRBD1 for D (5 bases). This CDR3 is built from 17 residues. V was cut by 4 bases and J by 7 bases, with 22 bases left in between. From germline, CDR1 is LGHNA and CDR2 YSLEER. In DNA, the CDR3 is TGCGCCAGCAGCCTAGAAGCCGACAGAGAAGTAGTCGGGGAGCTGTTTTTT. As protein: CASSLEADREVVGELFF.

This clonotype was counted only a few times. This rearrangement joins TRBV24-1 to TRBJ2-1, with TRBD2 identical over 12 bases. The germline V gene has CDR1 KGHDR and CDR2 SFDVKD. V shed 3 bases and J 4 bases; nucleotides not matched to a gene: 3. The CDR3 loop spans 16 amino acids. The CDR3, as DNA: TGTGCCACCAGTGATGCTAGCGGGGGGGAGTACAATGAGCAGTTCTTC. The encoded protein is CATSDASGGEYNEQFF.

The chain recombines TRBV9 with TRBJ2-7; weak D call: TRBD2 (5 bases). The CDR3 is made up of 13 amino acids. Germline V gives CDR1 SGDLS, CDR2 YYNGEE. Trimming took off 3 bases at V and 7 bases at J, with 14 bases between the two ends. Here the CDR3 reads CASSAVSSGEQYF. CDR3 bases: TGTGCCAGCAGCGCCGTATCCTCGGGGGAGCAGTACTTC.

The rearrangement links TRBV4-3 to TRBJ2-4, with 8 bases lining up with TRBD1. The ends lost 0 bases at V and 0 bases at J; junction bases unmatched: 4. The germline V gene has CDR1 LGHNA and CDR2 YSLEER. The CDR3 has 17 residues. Here the CDR3 DNA reads TGCGCCAGCAGCCAAGATATCGGGACAGGAGCCAAAAACATTCAGTACTTC. It is translated as CASSQDIGTGAKNIQYF.

This clonotype was detected only a few times. V gene TRBV7-2 combines with J gene TRBJ1-5; a weak D match, TRBD1 (6 bases). Trimming took 5 bases from V and 0 from J, leaving 14 bases between them. The CDR3 is 16 amino acids. CDR1 and CDR2 from the germline V gene are SGHTA and FQGNSA. In nucleotides, the CDR3 is TGTGCCAGCAGCATATACCACAGGGTTAGCAATCAGCCCCAGCATTTT. Translating gives CASSIYHRVSNQPQHF.

The table lists this clonotype with a few counts. The J gene is TRBJ2-7, the V gene TRBV14; TRBD1 matches at 7 bases. V lost 4 bases to trimming and J lost 9 bases; unmatched junction nucleotides: 9. From germline, CDR1 is SGHDN and CDR2 FVKESK. The CDR3 has 13 amino acids. The CDR3 DNA sequence: TGTGCCAGCAGCCTCCTCCGGACAGGTGGGCAGTACTTC. Amino acid sequence: CASSLLRTGGQYF.

This clonotype occurred a few times. V usage is TRBV12-3 or TRBV12-4 and J usage is TRBJ2-3; TRBD2 aligns across 12 bases. With V trimmed by 6 bases and J by 3 bases, 4 bases remained unmatched. The CDR3 runs to 15 residues. CDR3 sequence reads: CASRNTSGRTDTQYF. The CDR3 DNA sequence: TGTGCCAGCAGGAACACTAGCGGGAGGACAGATACGCAGTATTTT.

Here the CDR3 reads CASSLVDPGPKNIQYF. In DNA, the CDR3 is TGTGCCAGCAGCTTAGTCGATCCAGGACCCAAAAACATTCAGTACTTC. The chain recombines TRBV7-9 with TRBJ2-4; no firm D call. The CDR3 runs to 16 residues. V was clipped by 1 base and J by 2 bases, with 12 bases between them. Germline lookup yields CDR1 SEHNR and CDR2 FQNEAQ (reference sequence).

V gene TRBV7-9 combines with J gene TRBJ2-1; the match to TRBD1 covers 7 bases. CDR3 length: 15 residues. Germline V CDR1 and CDR2: SEHNR, FQNEAQ (reference sequence). V gave up 5 bases and J gave up 10 bases; unmatched junction bases: 14. Here the CDR3 DNA reads TGTGCCAGCAGCCCGTACAGGGGATCCCCAGTGGAGCAGTTCTTC. This codes for CASSPYRGSPVEQFF. Full variable domain (rest looked up from reference TRBV7-9 and TRBJ2-1): DTGVSQNPRHKITKRGQNVTFRCDPISEHNRLYWYRQTLGQGPEFLTYFQNEAQLEKSRLLSDRFSAERPKGSFSTLEIQRTEQGDSAMYLCASSPYRGSPVEQFFGPGTRLTVL.

The V and J genes are TRBV25-1 and TRBJ2-3; D remains ambiguous. V was clipped by 5 bases and J by 3 bases, with 9 bases between them. CDR1 and CDR2 (germline): MGHDK, SYGVNS. The CDR3 spans 13 residues. The DNA for the CDR3 is TGTGCCAGCAGTCCAATGGGGACAGATACGCAGTATTTT. Translated: CASSPMGTDTQYF. The variable domain in full, completed from reference TRBV25-1 and TRBJ2-3, reads EADIYQTPRYLVIGTGKKITLECSQTMGHDKMYWYQQDPGMELHLIHYSYGVNSTEKGDLSSESTVSRIRTEHFPLTLESARPSHTSQYLCASSPMGTDTQYFGPGTRLTVL.

The table lists this clonotype with a few counts. This chain connects TRBV12-3 or TRBV12-4 to TRBJ2-1; D is unclear. The CDR3 has 13 residues. V was trimmed by 8 bases and J by 0 bases, leaving 8 bases between them. The CDR3 DNA reads as TGTGCCAGCGCCCCGAGCTCCTACAATGAGCAGTTCTTC. It yields the protein CASAPSSYNEQFF.

The V gene is TRBV10-3, the J gene TRBJ2-4; 8 bases are a match to TRBD2. This CDR3 comprises 15 residues. CDR1 and CDR2 from the germline V gene are ENHRY and SYGVKD. The J segment lost 2 bases and the V segment lost 6 bases, leaving 6 bases of the junction unmatched. CDR3 coding DNA: TGTGCCATCAGGCCCGGGAGGGGCCCCAAAAACATTCAGTACTTC. Protein product: CAIRPGRGPKNIQYF.

J is TRBJ2-2 and V is TRBV12-3 or TRBV12-4; 8 nucleotides agree with TRBD2. Trimming at V came to 4 bases and at J to 4 bases, leaving 8 bases not matched to a gene. The CDR3 consists of 16 residues. The CDR3 reads CASSSPGLGGTGELFF. The CDR3 DNA sequence: TGTGCCAGCAGTTCCCCGGGACTAGGGGGCACCGGGGAGCTGTTTTTT.

This clonotype was counted many times. The rearrangement joins TRBV7-9 to TRBJ2-1; D is unclear. This CDR3 has 14 amino acids. Trimming took 5 bases from V and 3 from J, leaving 11 bases between them. Germline CDR1 is SEHNR and CDR2 is FQNEAQ (reference sequence). As DNA, the CDR3 is TGTGCCAGCAGCGCCCCAATCGGCTACAATGAGCAGTTCTTC. Encoded protein: CASSAPIGYNEQFF.

This clonotype showed up just a few times. The gene calls are TRBV3-1 and TRBJ2-3; D uncertain. There are 13 residues in the CDR3. V was clipped by 8 bases and J by 0 bases, with 9 bases between them. Germline values: CDR1 LGHDT, CDR2 YNNKEL (reference sequence). The CDR3 coding sequence is TGTGCCAGCCGGGTGGGGAGCACAGATACGCAGTATTTT. Translating gives CASRVGSTDTQYF.

The chain employs TRBV29-1 and TRBJ1-2, with unresolved D. The CDR3 spans 14 residues. Trimming took 1 base from V and 5 from J, leaving 14 bases between them. Germline CDR1 reads SQVTM; CDR2 reads ANQGSEA. CDR3 in DNA: TGCAGCGTTGAAGGAGAAGGATCTCCGTATGGCTACACCTTC. This translates into CSVEGEGSPYGYTF.

The rearrangement joins TRBV12-3 or TRBV12-4 to TRBJ2-2; D is perhaps TRBD1 or TRBD2 (5 bases each). V lost 2 bases to trimming and J lost 5 bases, with 15 bases between them. There are 16 residues in the CDR3. CDR3 sequence reads: CASSLPRDQPTGELFF. The CDR3 coding sequence is TGTGCCAGCAGTTTACCCCGGGACCAACCTACCGGGGAGCTGTTTTTT.

This chain uses TRBV29-1 with TRBJ2-6; no reliable D call. CDR1 and CDR2 (germline): SQVTM, ANQGSEA. V shed 4 bases and J shed 0 bases, with 4 bases lying between them. The CDR3 is 13 amino acids. The CDR3 DNA reads as TGCAGCGTTGGTCGCTCTGGGGCCAACGTCCTGACTTTC. Translated, it gives CSVGRSGANVLTF.

This clonotype has at least ten counts. V usage is TRBV2 and J usage is TRBJ1-1, with 7 bases identical to TRBD1. This CDR3 comprises 16 residues. Germline CDR1 and CDR2: SNHLY and FYNNEI. The junction had 15 bases not matched to a gene; V was cut back by 4 bases and J by 7 bases. The CDR3: CASSAVTGSRVFEAFF. CDR3 DNA sequence: TGTGCCAGCAGTGCGGTGACAGGGTCGAGAGTGTTTGAAGCTTTCTTT.

This clonotype was found a few times. J is TRBJ1-2 and V is TRBV5-1; tentatively, D is TRBD1 (5 bases). Germline V lookup: CDR1 SGHRS, CDR2 YFSETQ. Trimming cost V 2 bases and J 1 base, with 9 bases left between them. The CDR3 covers 14 residues. The chain's CDR3 is CASSFSRGNYGYTF. DNA of the CDR3: TGCGCCAGCAGCTTTTCTAGGGGTAACTATGGCTACACCTTC.

The CDR3 sequence is CASGAGGPGTDTQYF. CDR3 nucleotide sequence: TGCGCCAGCGGAGCGGGAGGCCCGGGGACAGATACGCAGTATTTT. The chain couples TRBV5-1 to TRBJ2-3; 9 bases line up with TRBD2. Losses at the gene ends were 7 bases for V and 3 bases for J; bases not matched to a gene: 9. The germline V gene encodes CDR1 SGHRS and CDR2 YFSETQ. The CDR3 is made up of 15 amino acids.

In this sample, this clonotype turned up a few times. The chain couples TRBV7-8 to TRBJ2-1, with D hard to call. Germline CDR1 is SGHVS and CDR2 is FQNEAQ. The CDR3 has 14 amino acids. V lost 7 bases, J lost 6 bases, and 16 bases lay in between. The CDR3 loop reads CASNRQEDGNEQFF. The CDR3 DNA follows: TGTGCCAGCAACCGCCAAGAGGACGGCAATGAGCAGTTCTTC.